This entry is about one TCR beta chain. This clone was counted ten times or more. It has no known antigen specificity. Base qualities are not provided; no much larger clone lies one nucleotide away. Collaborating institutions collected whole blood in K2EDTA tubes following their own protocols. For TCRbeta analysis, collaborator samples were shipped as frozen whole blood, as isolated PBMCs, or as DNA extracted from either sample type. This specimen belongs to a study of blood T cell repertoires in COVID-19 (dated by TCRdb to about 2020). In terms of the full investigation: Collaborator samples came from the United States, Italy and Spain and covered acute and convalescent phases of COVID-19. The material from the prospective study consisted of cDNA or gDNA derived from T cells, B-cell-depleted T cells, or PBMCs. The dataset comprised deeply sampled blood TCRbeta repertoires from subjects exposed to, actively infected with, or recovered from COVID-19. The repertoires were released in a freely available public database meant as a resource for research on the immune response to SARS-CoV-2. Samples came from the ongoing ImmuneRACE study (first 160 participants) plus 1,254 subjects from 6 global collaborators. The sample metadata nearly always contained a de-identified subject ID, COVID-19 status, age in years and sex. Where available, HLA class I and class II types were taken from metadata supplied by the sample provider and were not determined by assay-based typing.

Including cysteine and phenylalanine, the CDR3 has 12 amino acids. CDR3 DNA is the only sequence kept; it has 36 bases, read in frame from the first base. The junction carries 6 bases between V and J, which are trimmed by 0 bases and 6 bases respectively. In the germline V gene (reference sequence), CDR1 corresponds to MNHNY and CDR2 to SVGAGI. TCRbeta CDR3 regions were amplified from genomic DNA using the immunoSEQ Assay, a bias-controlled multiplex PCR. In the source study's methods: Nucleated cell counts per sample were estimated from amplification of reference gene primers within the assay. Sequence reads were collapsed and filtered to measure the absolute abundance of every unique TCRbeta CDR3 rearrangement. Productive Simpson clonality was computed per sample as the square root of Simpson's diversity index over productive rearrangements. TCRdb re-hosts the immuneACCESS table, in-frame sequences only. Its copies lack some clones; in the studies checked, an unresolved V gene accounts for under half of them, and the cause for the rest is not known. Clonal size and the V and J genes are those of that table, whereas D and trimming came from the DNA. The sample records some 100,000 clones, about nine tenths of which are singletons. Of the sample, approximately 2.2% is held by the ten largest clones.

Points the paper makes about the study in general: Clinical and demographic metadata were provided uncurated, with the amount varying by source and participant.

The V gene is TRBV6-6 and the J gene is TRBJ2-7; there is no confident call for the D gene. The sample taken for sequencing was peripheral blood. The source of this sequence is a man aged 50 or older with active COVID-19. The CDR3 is CASSYSGIEQYF. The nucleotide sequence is TGTGCCAGCAGTTACTCGGGCATCGAGCAGTACTTC.